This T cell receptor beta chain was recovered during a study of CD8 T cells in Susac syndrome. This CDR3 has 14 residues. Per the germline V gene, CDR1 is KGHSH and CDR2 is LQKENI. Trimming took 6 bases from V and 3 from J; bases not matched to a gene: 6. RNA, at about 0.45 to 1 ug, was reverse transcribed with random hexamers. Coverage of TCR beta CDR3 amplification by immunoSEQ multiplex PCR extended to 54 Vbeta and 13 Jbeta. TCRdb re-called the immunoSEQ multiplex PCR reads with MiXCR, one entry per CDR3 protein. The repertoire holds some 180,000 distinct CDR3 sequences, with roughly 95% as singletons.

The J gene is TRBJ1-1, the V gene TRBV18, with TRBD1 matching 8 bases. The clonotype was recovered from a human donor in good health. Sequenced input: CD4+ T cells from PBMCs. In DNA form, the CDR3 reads TGTGCCAGCTCCCCTGACAGGGGATACACTGAAGCTTTCTTT. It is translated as CASSPDRGYTEAFF. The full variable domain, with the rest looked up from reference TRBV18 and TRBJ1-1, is NAGVMQNPRHLVRRRGQEARLRCSPMKGHSHVYWYRQLPEEGLKFMVYLQKENIIDESGMPKERFSAEFPKEGPSILRIQQVVRGDSAAYFCASSPDRGYTEAFFGQGTRLTVV.